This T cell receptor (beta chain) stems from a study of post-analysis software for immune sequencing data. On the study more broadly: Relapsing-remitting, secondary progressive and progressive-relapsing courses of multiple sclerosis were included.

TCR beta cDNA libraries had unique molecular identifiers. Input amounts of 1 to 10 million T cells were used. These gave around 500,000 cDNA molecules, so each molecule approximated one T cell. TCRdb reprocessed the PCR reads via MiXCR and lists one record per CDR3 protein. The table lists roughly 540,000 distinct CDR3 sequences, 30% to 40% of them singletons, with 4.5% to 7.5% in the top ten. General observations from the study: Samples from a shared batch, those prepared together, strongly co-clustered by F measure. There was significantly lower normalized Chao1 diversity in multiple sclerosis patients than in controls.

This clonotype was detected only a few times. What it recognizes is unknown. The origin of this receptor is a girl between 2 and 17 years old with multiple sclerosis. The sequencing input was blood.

CDR3 sequence reads: CSVLRGGGNYGYTF. In DNA form, the CDR3 reads TGCAGCGTTCTCCGTGGAGGGGGCAACTATGGCTACACCTTC. The chain has TRBV29-1 and TRBJ1-2; 7 bases map to TRBD1. The V gene end was trimmed by 5 bases and the J gene end by 2 bases; junction bases not matched to a gene: 8. Germline loops: CDR1 SQVTM, CDR2 ANQGSEA. This CDR3 has 14 residues.